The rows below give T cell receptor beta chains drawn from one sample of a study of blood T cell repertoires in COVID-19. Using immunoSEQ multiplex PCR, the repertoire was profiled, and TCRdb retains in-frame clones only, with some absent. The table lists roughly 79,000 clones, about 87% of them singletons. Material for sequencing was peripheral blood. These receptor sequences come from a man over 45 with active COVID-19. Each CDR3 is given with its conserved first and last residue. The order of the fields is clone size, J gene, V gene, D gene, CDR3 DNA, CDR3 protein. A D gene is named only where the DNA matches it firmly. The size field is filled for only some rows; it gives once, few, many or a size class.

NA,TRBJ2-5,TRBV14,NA,TGTGCCAGCAGCCAAGGCGGGATGATTCAAGAGACCCAGTACTTC,CASSQGGMIQETQYF
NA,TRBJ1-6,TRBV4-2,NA,TGTGCCAGCAGCCTCGGAGGGCCCCTCCACTTT,CASSLGGPLHF
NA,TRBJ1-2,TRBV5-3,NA,TGTGCCAGAAGCGAACCGACAAATAACAGGGAGAGCGGGAATGGCTACACCTTC,CARSEPTNNRESGNGYTF
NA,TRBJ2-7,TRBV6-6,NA,TGTGCCAGCACCTGGGGGCAGGGTTGGATGAAGTACGAGCAGTACTTC,CASTWGQGWMKYEQYF
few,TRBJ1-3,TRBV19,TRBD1,TGTGCCACAAGGACAGGGATTGGAAACACCATATATTTT,CATRTGIGNTIYF
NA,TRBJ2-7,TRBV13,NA,TGTGCCAGCAGCTTAAGCCTCACGGGGGCCTACGAGCAGTACTTC,CASSLSLTGAYEQYF
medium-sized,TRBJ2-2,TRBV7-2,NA,TGTGCCAGCAGCTCAGACACCGGGGAGCTGTTTTTT,CASSSDTGELFF
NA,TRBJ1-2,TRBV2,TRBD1,TGTGCCAGCAGCCCAACGACAGGGGGTAGGAATGGCTACACCTTC,CASSPTTGGRNGYTF
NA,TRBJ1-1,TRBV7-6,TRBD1,TGTGCCAGCAGCTTGGGACAGGGTATGAACACTGAAGCTTTCTTT,CASSLGQGMNTEAFF
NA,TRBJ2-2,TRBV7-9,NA,TGTGCCAGCAGCTTCGAGGGTAACACCGGGGAGCTGTTTTTT,CASSFEGNTGELFF
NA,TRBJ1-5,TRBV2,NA,TGTGCCAGCAGTTACAGGCATAGCAATCAGCCCCAGCATTTT,CASSYRHSNQPQHF
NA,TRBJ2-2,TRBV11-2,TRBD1,TGTGCCAGCAGTTGGGGACAGGCGAACACCGGGGAGCTGTTTTTT,CASSWGQANTGELFF
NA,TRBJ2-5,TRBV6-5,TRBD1,TGTGCCAGCAGTCGACAGGGGCGGGAGACCCAGTACTTC,CASSRQGRETQYF
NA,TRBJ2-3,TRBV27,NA,TGTGCCAGCCGCCCTGGGCTGGGCGGGAGCACAGATACGCAGTATTTT,CASRPGLGGSTDTQYF
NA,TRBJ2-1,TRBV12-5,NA,TGTGCTAGTGGTGGAGCGGTAACAGGGAATGAGCAGTTCTTC,CASGGAVTGNEQFF
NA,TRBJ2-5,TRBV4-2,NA,TGTGCCAGCAGCCAAGACTATGCGATTCAAGAGACCCAGTACTTC,CASSQDYAIQETQYF
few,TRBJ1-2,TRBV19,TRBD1,TGTGCCAGTAGTGTCTTAAGAGGGGGCGACTATGGCTACACCTTC,CASSVLRGGDYGYTF
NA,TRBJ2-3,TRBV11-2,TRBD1,TGTGCCAGCAGCTTAGGGACAGGGGAAGTAGATACGCAGTATTTT,CASSLGTGEVDTQYF
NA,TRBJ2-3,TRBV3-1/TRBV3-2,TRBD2,TGTGCCAGCAGCCAAGTTAGCGGGGTCGATACGCAGTATTTT,CASSQVSGVDTQYF
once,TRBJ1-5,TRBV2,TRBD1,TGTGCCAGCAGCAAAACAACAACAGGGGTTGAGCCCCAGCATTTT,CASSKTTTGVEPQHF
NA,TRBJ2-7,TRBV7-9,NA,TGTGCCAGCAGCTCCCCCGACACCAGAACCTACGAGCAGTACTTC,CASSSPDTRTYEQYF